Listed below are T cell receptor beta chains from one sample, sequenced in a study of blood T cell repertoires in COVID-19. Method: immunoSEQ multiplex PCR; TCRdb's copy keeps in-frame clones and lacks some. Of 100,000 to 150,000 clones in the sample, around nine tenths are singletons; the top ten hold approximately 1%. The material sequenced was peripheral blood. All receptors come from a woman of 80 years or more with acute or convalescent COVID-19. Both conserved end residues are part of each CDR3. The D gene is left open where the match is weak. Clone size is not always given. Where it is, it says once, few, many or a class for expanded clones.

clone_size: NA
cdr3_length: 14
v_call: TRBV13
d_call: TRBD1
j_call: TRBJ1-1
cdr3_nt: TGTGCCAGCAGCTTCCGGGACAGGGGTACTGAAGCTTTCTTT
cdr3_aa: CASSFRDRGTEAFF

clone_size: once
cdr3_length: 16
v_call: TRBV7-9
d_call: TRBD2
j_call: TRBJ2-3
cdr3_nt: TGTGCCAGCAGCTTAGGTAGCGGGAGGGGCACAGATACGCAGTATTTT
cdr3_aa: CASSLGSGRGTDTQYF

clone_size: NA
cdr3_length: 12
v_call: TRBV5-4
d_call: NA
j_call: TRBJ2-7
cdr3_nt: TGTGCCAGCAGCCTTAGAGGCTACGAGCAGTACTTC
cdr3_aa: CASSLRGYEQYF

clone_size: NA
cdr3_length: 12
v_call: TRBV2
d_call: NA
j_call: TRBJ1-3
cdr3_nt: TGTGCCAGCAGAGGGGCTGGAAACACCATATATTTT
cdr3_aa: CASRGAGNTIYF

clone_size: NA
cdr3_length: 13
v_call: TRBV19
d_call: NA
j_call: TRBJ1-2
cdr3_nt: TGTGCCAGTAGTGGGGGCACCTCCTATGGCTACACCTTC
cdr3_aa: CASSGGTSYGYTF

clone_size: NA
cdr3_length: 13
v_call: TRBV5-1
d_call: NA
j_call: TRBJ1-1
cdr3_nt: TGCGCCAGCAGCTTGGGAGGTGGGAGGAGGGCTTTCTTT
cdr3_aa: CASSLGGGRRAFF

clone_size: NA
cdr3_length: 14
v_call: TRBV25-1
d_call: TRBD2
j_call: TRBJ2-1
cdr3_nt: TGTGCCAGCAGTCCCGGACTAGCGGACAATGAGCAGTTCTTC
cdr3_aa: CASSPGLADNEQFF

clone_size: NA
cdr3_length: 17
v_call: TRBV13
d_call: NA
j_call: TRBJ1-1
cdr3_nt: TGTGCCAGCAGCTTATTAGAGTGGGGGCTCCCGAACACTGAAGCTTTCTTT
cdr3_aa: CASSLLEWGLPNTEAFF

clone_size: NA
cdr3_length: 13
v_call: TRBV15
d_call: NA
j_call: TRBJ1-4
cdr3_nt: TGTGCCACCAGCAGAGGTTCAGGGGAAAAACTGTTTTTT
cdr3_aa: CATSRGSGEKLFF

clone_size: NA
cdr3_length: 18
v_call: TRBV15
d_call: NA
j_call: TRBJ1-6
cdr3_nt: TGTGCCACCAGCAGAGTTCTGGCCCGAAGCTCCTATAATTCACCCCTCCACTTT
cdr3_aa: CATSRVLARSSYNSPLHF

clone_size: NA
cdr3_length: 15
v_call: TRBV21-1
d_call: NA
j_call: TRBJ1-5
cdr3_nt: TGTGCCAGCAGCAAAGCCCCCCGTCTTTATCAGCCCCAGCATTTT
cdr3_aa: CASSKAPRLYQPQHF

clone_size: NA
cdr3_length: 11
v_call: TRBV20-1
d_call: NA
j_call: TRBJ1-1
cdr3_nt: TGCAGTGCCCGACCCGGGGCTGAAGCTTTCTTT
cdr3_aa: CSARPGAEAFF

clone_size: once
cdr3_length: 16
v_call: TRBV5-1
d_call: TRBD1
j_call: TRBJ2-5
cdr3_nt: TGCGCCAGCAGCTTGGTCACAGGGGGCCTTCAAGAGACCCAGTACTTC
cdr3_aa: CASSLVTGGLQETQYF

clone_size: NA
cdr3_length: 15
v_call: TRBV11-2
d_call: NA
j_call: TRBJ2-3
cdr3_nt: TGTGCCAGCAGCTTAGACGGAGACCACACAGATACGCAGTATTTT
cdr3_aa: CASSLDGDHTDTQYF

clone_size: NA
cdr3_length: 14
v_call: TRBV2
d_call: NA
j_call: TRBJ1-4
cdr3_nt: TGTGCCAGCAGGAGGGACATCAATCGGGAAAAACTGTTTTTT
cdr3_aa: CASRRDINREKLFF

clone_size: few
cdr3_length: 14
v_call: TRBV11-2
d_call: TRBD1
j_call: TRBJ1-2
cdr3_nt: TGTGCCAGCAGCTTACGACAGGGGGACTATGGCTACACCTTC
cdr3_aa: CASSLRQGDYGYTF

clone_size: once
cdr3_length: 13
v_call: TRBV19
d_call: NA
j_call: TRBJ1-5
cdr3_nt: TGTGCCAGTACTTACAGCTTGGGTCAGCCCCAGCATTTT
cdr3_aa: CASTYSLGQPQHF

clone_size: NA
cdr3_length: 13
v_call: TRBV6-4
d_call: NA
j_call: TRBJ1-3
cdr3_nt: TGTGCCAGCCAAGGGGATTCTGGAAACACCATATATTTT
cdr3_aa: CASQGDSGNTIYF

clone_size: NA
cdr3_length: 13
v_call: TRBV6-5
d_call: NA
j_call: TRBJ2-1
cdr3_nt: TGTGCCAGCACCCGAGAATACTACAATGAGCAGTTCTTC
cdr3_aa: CASTREYYNEQFF

clone_size: NA
cdr3_length: 15
v_call: TRBV9
d_call: TRBD1
j_call: TRBJ2-3
cdr3_nt: TGTGCCAGCAGCGTAGGGGACAGGGTAGCAGATACGCAGTATTTT
cdr3_aa: CASSVGDRVADTQYF

clone_size: NA
cdr3_length: 15
v_call: TRBV7-2
d_call: NA
j_call: TRBJ1-2
cdr3_nt: TGTGCCAGCAGCTTAGGCCCGGGACAAGTTTATGGCTACACCTTC
cdr3_aa: CASSLGPGQVYGYTF

clone_size: NA
cdr3_length: 12
v_call: TRBV29-1
d_call: NA
j_call: TRBJ1-2
cdr3_nt: TGCAGCGTTGTCGGAGGGGCAGGTGGCTACACCTTC
cdr3_aa: CSVVGGAGGYTF

clone_size: NA
cdr3_length: 16
v_call: TRBV15
d_call: NA
j_call: TRBJ2-3
cdr3_nt: TGTGCCACCAGCAGAGATGGAGGCAGGCTCATAGGTGGGCAGTATTTT
cdr3_aa: CATSRDGGRLIGGQYF

clone_size: NA
cdr3_length: 16
v_call: TRBV4-1
d_call: TRBD1
j_call: TRBJ1-5
cdr3_nt: TGCGCCAGCAGCCAAGAATGGACAGGGGCCTATCAGCCCCAGCATTTT
cdr3_aa: CASSQEWTGAYQPQHF

clone_size: NA
cdr3_length: 14
v_call: TRBV13
d_call: NA
j_call: TRBJ2-3
cdr3_nt: TGTGCCAGCAGCCTCGTCGGGGGCACAGATACGCAGTATTTT
cdr3_aa: CASSLVGGTDTQYF

clone_size: once
cdr3_length: 12
v_call: TRBV12-3/TRBV12-4
d_call: NA
j_call: TRBJ2-2
cdr3_nt: TGTGCCAGCAGGGCTTACACCGGGGAGCTGTTTTTT
cdr3_aa: CASRAYTGELFF

clone_size: NA
cdr3_length: 16
v_call: TRBV7-9
d_call: NA
j_call: TRBJ2-1
cdr3_nt: TGTGCCAGCAGCCTCCGGGCCTCAGGGCTGTACAATGAGCAGTTCTTC
cdr3_aa: CASSLRASGLYNEQFF

clone_size: NA
cdr3_length: 14
v_call: TRBV19
d_call: TRBD1
j_call: TRBJ1-1
cdr3_nt: TGTGCCAGTAATCGGGACAGGGGGAGGGATGAAGCTTTCTTT
cdr3_aa: CASNRDRGRDEAFF

clone_size: NA
cdr3_length: 17
v_call: TRBV4-1
d_call: TRBD2
j_call: TRBJ2-1
cdr3_nt: TGCGCCAGCAGCCAAGTCTTGCCGGGACTAGCCTACAATGAGCAGTTCTTC
cdr3_aa: CASSQVLPGLAYNEQFF

clone_size: once
cdr3_length: 14
v_call: TRBV10-1
d_call: NA
j_call: TRBJ1-1
cdr3_nt: TGCGCCAGCAGTGAGAGCCTCGGGGTTGCTGAAGCTTTCTTT
cdr3_aa: CASSESLGVAEAFF

clone_size: NA
cdr3_length: 15
v_call: TRBV3-1/TRBV3-2
d_call: TRBD2
j_call: TRBJ2-1
cdr3_nt: TGTGCCAGCAGCCAAGGGTCTAGCGGGGCTCATGAGCAGTTCTTC
cdr3_aa: CASSQGSSGAHEQFF

clone_size: NA
cdr3_length: 13
v_call: TRBV29-1
d_call: TRBD1
j_call: TRBJ1-2
cdr3_nt: TGCAGCGTTGCCGGGACAGGGGACTATGGCTACACCTTC
cdr3_aa: CSVAGTGDYGYTF

clone_size: NA
cdr3_length: 12
v_call: TRBV2
d_call: TRBD1
j_call: TRBJ2-4
cdr3_nt: TGTGCCAGCAGTAGACAGGGGAACATTCAGTACTTC
cdr3_aa: CASSRQGNIQYF

clone_size: NA
cdr3_length: 14
v_call: TRBV6-2/TRBV6-3
d_call: NA
j_call: TRBJ1-4
cdr3_nt: TGTGCCAGCAGCAGGGACTCACTCCCAGGAAAACTGTTTTTT
cdr3_aa: CASSRDSLPGKLFF

clone_size: NA
cdr3_length: 15
v_call: TRBV7-8
d_call: NA
j_call: TRBJ2-1
cdr3_nt: TGTGCCAGCAGCTTAGAGGGGTCTTACAGGAATGAGCAGTTCTTC
cdr3_aa: CASSLEGSYRNEQFF

clone_size: NA
cdr3_length: 17
v_call: TRBV28
d_call: NA
j_call: TRBJ1-3
cdr3_nt: TGTGCCAGCAGTTTCGCTGGACGGGAATACTCTGGAAACACCATATATTTT
cdr3_aa: CASSFAGREYSGNTIYF

clone_size: NA
cdr3_length: 14
v_call: TRBV5-1
d_call: NA
j_call: TRBJ2-5
cdr3_nt: TGCGCCAGCAGCTTGGGGGACTCACTGGAGACCCAGTACTTC
cdr3_aa: CASSLGDSLETQYF

clone_size: NA
cdr3_length: 14
v_call: TRBV7-8
d_call: NA
j_call: TRBJ1-1
cdr3_nt: TGTGCCAGCAGCTTAGCTCCAGGGAGGACTGAAGCTTTCTTT
cdr3_aa: CASSLAPGRTEAFF

clone_size: NA
cdr3_length: 17
v_call: TRBV4-1
d_call: TRBD1
j_call: TRBJ2-3
cdr3_nt: TGCGCCAGCAGCCAGGAGACAGGGGGCGGGAGCACAGATACGCAGTATTTT
cdr3_aa: CASSQETGGGSTDTQYF

clone_size: NA
cdr3_length: 13
v_call: TRBV3-1/TRBV3-2
d_call: NA
j_call: TRBJ2-7
cdr3_nt: TGTGCCAGCAGTGCAGTAGGGGCCTACGAGCAGTACTTC
cdr3_aa: CASSAVGAYEQYF

clone_size: NA
cdr3_length: 16
v_call: TRBV19
d_call: TRBD2
j_call: TRBJ2-1
cdr3_nt: TGTGCCAGTAACAAGGGACTAGCGGGGGCCGCAGGGGAGCAGTTCTTC
cdr3_aa: CASNKGLAGAAGEQFF

clone_size: NA
cdr3_length: 16
v_call: TRBV19
d_call: TRBD1
j_call: TRBJ1-5
cdr3_nt: TGTGCCAGTAGTTCGGCAGGGGGTACCCACAATCAGCCCCAGCATTTT
cdr3_aa: CASSSAGGTHNQPQHF

clone_size: NA
cdr3_length: 15
v_call: TRBV19
d_call: NA
j_call: TRBJ1-4
cdr3_nt: TGTGCCAGTAGTGTCAGGGGATGGGATAATGAAAAACTGTTTTTT
cdr3_aa: CASSVRGWDNEKLFF

clone_size: NA
cdr3_length: 14
v_call: TRBV18
d_call: NA
j_call: TRBJ1-1
cdr3_nt: TGTGCCAGCTCACCAAGGGGGGGGGACACTGAAGCTTTCTTT
cdr3_aa: CASSPRGGDTEAFF

clone_size: NA
cdr3_length: 15
v_call: TRBV5-1
d_call: TRBD1
j_call: TRBJ2-2
cdr3_nt: TGCGCCAGCAGCTTGGAGGGGGCGCGAACCGGGGAGCTGTTTTTT
cdr3_aa: CASSLEGARTGELFF

clone_size: NA
cdr3_length: 15
v_call: TRBV24-1
d_call: TRBD1
j_call: TRBJ2-7
cdr3_nt: TGTGCCACCAGTGACTCACAGGGGGCAGGGAACGAGCAGTACTTC
cdr3_aa: CATSDSQGAGNEQYF

clone_size: NA
cdr3_length: 15
v_call: TRBV7-8
d_call: NA
j_call: TRBJ1-1
cdr3_nt: TGTGCCAGCAGCGCTGACCTCGACTGGGACACTGAAGCTTTCTTT
cdr3_aa: CASSADLDWDTEAFF

clone_size: NA
cdr3_length: 15
v_call: TRBV5-1
d_call: TRBD1
j_call: TRBJ2-3
cdr3_nt: TGCGCCAGCAGCTTATCGGACAGGGAGCGGGATACGCAGTATTTT
cdr3_aa: CASSLSDRERDTQYF

clone_size: NA
cdr3_length: 15
v_call: TRBV5-1
d_call: NA
j_call: TRBJ2-7
cdr3_nt: TGCGCCAGCAGCTTGGGGTCCAGCGTTCTGACCGAGCAGTACTTC
cdr3_aa: CASSLGSSVLTEQYF

clone_size: NA
cdr3_length: 15
v_call: TRBV27
d_call: NA
j_call: TRBJ1-2
cdr3_nt: TGTGCCAGCAGTCCTGAGGTGCGGCGTGCCTATGGCTACACCTTC
cdr3_aa: CASSPEVRRAYGYTF

clone_size: NA
cdr3_length: 15
v_call: TRBV18
d_call: TRBD1
j_call: TRBJ1-6
cdr3_nt: TGTGCCAGCTCACCGGGACAGCCCGATAATTCACCCCTCCACTTT
cdr3_aa: CASSPGQPDNSPLHF

clone_size: NA
cdr3_length: 14
v_call: TRBV19
d_call: TRBD1
j_call: TRBJ1-5
cdr3_nt: TGTGCCTCTAACCACAGGGGTCTAAGTCAGCCCCAGCATTTT
cdr3_aa: CASNHRGLSQPQHF

clone_size: NA
cdr3_length: 15
v_call: TRBV5-8
d_call: TRBD1
j_call: TRBJ2-1
cdr3_nt: TGTGCCAGCAGCCGTCCCGGGACAGGAGGTAATGAGCAGTTCTTC
cdr3_aa: CASSRPGTGGNEQFF

clone_size: NA
cdr3_length: 14
v_call: TRBV28
d_call: TRBD1
j_call: TRBJ1-2
cdr3_nt: TGTGCCAGCAGACCTGGACAGGGAGGACATGGCTACACCTTC
cdr3_aa: CASRPGQGGHGYTF